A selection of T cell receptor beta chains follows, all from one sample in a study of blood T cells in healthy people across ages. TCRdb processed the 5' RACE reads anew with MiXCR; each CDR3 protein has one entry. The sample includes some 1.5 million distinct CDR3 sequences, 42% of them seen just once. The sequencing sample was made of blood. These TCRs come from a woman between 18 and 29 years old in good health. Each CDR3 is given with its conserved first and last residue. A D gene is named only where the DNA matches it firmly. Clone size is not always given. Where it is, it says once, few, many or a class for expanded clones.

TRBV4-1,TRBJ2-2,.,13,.,TGCGCCAGCAGCCAAGTGCGACCCGGGGAGCTGTTTTTT,CASSQVRPGELFF
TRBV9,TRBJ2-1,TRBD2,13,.,TGTGTCAGCAGCGTAGATCTAGCGGGAGAGCAATTCTTC,CVSSVDLAGEQFF
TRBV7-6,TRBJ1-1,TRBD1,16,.,TGTGCCAGCAGCTTGGATACCGGGACAGGGGGTACTGAAGCTTTCTTT,CASSLDTGTGGTEAFF
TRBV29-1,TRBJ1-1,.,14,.,TGCAGCGTTGTAGACAGAACGCTGAACACTGAAGCTTTCTTT,CSVVDRTLNTEAFF
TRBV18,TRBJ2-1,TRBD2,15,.,TGTGCCAGCTCACCGGGACTAGCGGGATATCTTGAGCAGTTCTTC,CASSPGLAGYLEQFF
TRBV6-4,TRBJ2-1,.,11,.,TGTGCCAGCACCTCCGGGGAGGAGCAGTTCTTC,CASTSGEEQFF
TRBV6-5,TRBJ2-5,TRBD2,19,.,TGTGCCAGCAGTTACTCCTTCAGAAATAGCGGGGCAATCCAAGAGACCCAGTACTTC,CASSYSFRNSGAIQETQYF
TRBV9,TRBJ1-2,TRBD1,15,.,TGTGCCAGCAGCGTAGAACACAGGGGCATCTATGGCTACACCTTC,CASSVEHRGIYGYTF
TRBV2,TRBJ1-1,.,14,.,TGTGCCAGCAGTGGAGCGCGGGGGTACACTGAAGCTTTCTTT,CASSGARGYTEAFF
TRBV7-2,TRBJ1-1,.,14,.,TGTGCCAGCAGCCCTCACGGGGGTTACACTGAAGCTTTCTTT,CASSPHGGYTEAFF
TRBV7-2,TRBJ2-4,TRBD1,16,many,TGTGCCAGCAGCTTAGAAGGGGGCCGGGTCAAAAACATTCAGTACTTC,CASSLEGGRVKNIQYF
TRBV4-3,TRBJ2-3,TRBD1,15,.,TGCGCCAGCAGCCAAGATTCAGGGGGTTCAGATACGCAGTATTTT,CASSQDSGGSDTQYF
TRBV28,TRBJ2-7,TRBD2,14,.,TGTGCCAGCAGTTTAGTACTAGCGGTATACGAGCAGTACTTC,CASSLVLAVYEQYF
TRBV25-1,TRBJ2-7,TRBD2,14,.,TGTGCCAGCAGTGTCAGGACTAGCGGGGGCGAGCAGTACTTC,CASSVRTSGGEQYF
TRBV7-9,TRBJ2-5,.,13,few,TGTGCCAGCAGCTCCTTGCTAGAAGAGACCCAGTACTTC,CASSSLLEETQYF
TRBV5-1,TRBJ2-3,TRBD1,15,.,TGCGCCAGCAGCTTGGGACAGGGTCCCCCAGATACGCAGTATTTT,CASSLGQGPPDTQYF
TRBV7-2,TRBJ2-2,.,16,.,TGTGCCAGCAGCTTAGATTCAGGCGGGGACACCGGGGAGCTGTTTTTT,CASSLDSGGDTGELFF
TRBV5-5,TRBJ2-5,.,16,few,TGTGCCAGCAGCTTAGGTGGGGGGAACCACCAAGAGACCCAGTACTTC,CASSLGGGNHQETQYF
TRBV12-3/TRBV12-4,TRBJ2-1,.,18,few,TGTGCCAGCAGCCGCGAAACCCTTTCACCCAGCCTGTACAATGAGCAGTTCTTC,CASSRETLSPSLYNEQFF
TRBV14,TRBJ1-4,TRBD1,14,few,TGTGCCAGCAGCCGGGCAGGGGGCCATGAAAAACTGTTTTTT,CASSRAGGHEKLFF
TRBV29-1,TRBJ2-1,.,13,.,TGCAGCTCCGGGAATTGGAACTACAATGAGCAGTTCTTC,CSSGNWNYNEQFF
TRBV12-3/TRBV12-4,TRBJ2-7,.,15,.,TGTGCCAGCAGTTCCGGACAATATTCCTCCTACGAGCAGTACTTC,CASSSGQYSSYEQYF
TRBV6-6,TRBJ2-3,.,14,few,TGTGCCAGCAGCGCGATTTTAGGCACAGATACGCAGTATTTT,CASSAILGTDTQYF
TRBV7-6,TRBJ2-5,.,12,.,TGTGCCAGCATGGGGCGGCGGGGTGAGCAGTACTTC,CASMGRRGEQYF
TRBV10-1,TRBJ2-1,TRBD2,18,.,TGCGCCAGCAGCGGGACTAGCGGGGGAGGAGGTCCTCTCAATGAGCAGTTCTTC,CASSGTSGGGGPLNEQFF
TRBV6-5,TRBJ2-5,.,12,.,TGTGCCAGCTCGGGCAACTACAATGAGCAGTACTTC,CASSGNYNEQYF
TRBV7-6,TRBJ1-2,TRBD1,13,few,TGTGCCACCACGGGACAGGGGAATAATGGCTACACCTTC,CATTGQGNNGYTF
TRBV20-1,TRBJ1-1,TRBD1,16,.,TGCAGTGCAAGTGCCCCGGGACAGCCAATGAACACTGAAGCTTTCTTT,CSASAPGQPMNTEAFF
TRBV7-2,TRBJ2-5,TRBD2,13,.,TGTGCCAGCAGCTTCCAGCGGGAGGGATCGCAGTACTTC,CASSFQREGSQYF
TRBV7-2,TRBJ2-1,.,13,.,TGTGCCAGCAGCTTTTCAGCTCAAGAGACCCAGTTCTTC,CASSFSAQETQFF
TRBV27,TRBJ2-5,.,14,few,TGTGCCAGCAGTTTAAGGGGTTCGAGGGAGACCCAGTACTTC,CASSLRGSRETQYF
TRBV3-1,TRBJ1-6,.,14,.,TGTGCCAGCAGCCCCGGGTGGACAAATTCACCCCTCCACTTT,CASSPGWTNSPLHF
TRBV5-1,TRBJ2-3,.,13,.,TGCGCCAGCGCCTACCTCCTTGGAGATACGCAGTATTTT,CASAYLLGDTQYF
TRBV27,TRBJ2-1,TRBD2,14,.,TGTGCCAGCAGTTTAGGGTCTAGCGGCTATGAGCAGTTCTTC,CASSLGSSGYEQFF
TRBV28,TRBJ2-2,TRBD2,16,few,TGTGCCAGCAGTCGCCGCGGGAGTTGGAACACCGGGGAGCTGTTTTTT,CASSRRGSWNTGELFF
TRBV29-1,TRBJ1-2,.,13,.,TGCAGCGTCGTTCTTACCGTGATTGGTGGCTACACCTTC,CSVVLTVIGGYTF
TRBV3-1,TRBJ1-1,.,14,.,TGTGCCAGCAGCCCCAGAGCCTCACAGGGTGAAGCTTTCTTT,CASSPRASQGEAFF
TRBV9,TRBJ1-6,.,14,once,TGTGCCAGCAGCGTAGAGACTCTGAATTCACCCCTCCACTTT,CASSVETLNSPLHF
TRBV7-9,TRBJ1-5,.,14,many,TGTGCCAGCAGCTTAGGGCAGCCCAATCAGCCCCAGCATTTT,CASSLGQPNQPQHF
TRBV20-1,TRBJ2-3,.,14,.,TGCAGTGCTGGAGACAGTCGGAGCACAGATACGCAGTATTTT,CSAGDSRSTDTQYF
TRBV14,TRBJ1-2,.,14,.,TGTGCCAGCAGCCAAGGGTTTTCTAACTATGGCTACACCTTC,CASSQGFSNYGYTF
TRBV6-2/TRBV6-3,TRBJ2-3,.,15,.,TGTGCCAGCAGTTACTCGAGTCCAGGGACAGATACGCAGTATTTT,CASSYSSPGTDTQYF
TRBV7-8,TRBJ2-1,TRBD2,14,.,TGTGCCAGCAGCTTAGTAGCGGGGGGGTATGAGCAGTTCTTC,CASSLVAGGYEQFF
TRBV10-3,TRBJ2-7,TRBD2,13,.,TGTGCCATCGGGACTACCACCTCCTACGAGCAGTACTTC,CAIGTTTSYEQYF
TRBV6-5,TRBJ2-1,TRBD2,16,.,TGTGCCGGCAGTTACTCTCCACTAGCGGGGGGCAATGAGCAGTTCTTC,CAGSYSPLAGGNEQFF
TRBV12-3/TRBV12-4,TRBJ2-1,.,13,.,TGTGCCAGCAGAACCGTGGGGGAAGAGACCCAGTTCTTC,CASRTVGEETQFF
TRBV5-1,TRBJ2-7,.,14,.,TGCGCCAGCAGCTTTGGACAGGACTACAATGAGCAGTACTTC,CASSFGQDYNEQYF
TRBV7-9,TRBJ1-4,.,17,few,TGTGCCAGCAGCCAGACAGACGAAGGCTTTACTAATAAAAAACTGTTTTTT,CASSQTDEGFTNKKLFF
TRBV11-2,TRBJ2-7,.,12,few,TGTGCCAGCAGCGGTATGTACTACGAGCAGTACTTC,CASSGMYYEQYF
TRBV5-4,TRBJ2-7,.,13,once,TGTGACAGCAGCGAACAGGTCTCCTACGAGCAGTACTTC,CDSSEQVSYEQYF
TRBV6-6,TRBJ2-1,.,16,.,TGTGCCAGCAGCCCCTCGGTAGCGGTCTCCTACAATGAGCAGTTCTTC,CASSPSVAVSYNEQFF
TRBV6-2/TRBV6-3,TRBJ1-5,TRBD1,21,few,TGTGCCAGCAGTTACTCGATTTACGGGACAGGGGCTCTTGGAGGCAATCAGCCCCAGCATTTT,CASSYSIYGTGALGGNQPQHF
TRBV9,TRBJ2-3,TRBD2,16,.,TGTGCCAGCAGCGTACAGGGGACTAGCGGGACAGATACGCAGTATTTT,CASSVQGTSGTDTQYF
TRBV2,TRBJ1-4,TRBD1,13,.,TGTGCCCGAAAAAACAGGGGAAATGGAAAACTGTTTTTT,CARKNRGNGKLFF
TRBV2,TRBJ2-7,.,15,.,TGTGCCAGCAGCGAAACGAGACTAGATACCTACGAGCAGTACTTC,CASSETRLDTYEQYF
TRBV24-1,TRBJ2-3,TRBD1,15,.,TGTGCCACCAGTGATACCAGGGGGAGCACAGATACGCAGTATTTT,CATSDTRGSTDTQYF
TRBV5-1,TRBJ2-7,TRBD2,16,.,TGCGCCAGCATCCCAGGACTAGCGGGGGGTCTCTACGAGCAGTACTTC,CASIPGLAGGLYEQYF
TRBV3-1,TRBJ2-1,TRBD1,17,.,TGTGCCAGCAGCCTATGGACAGGGGGATACTCCTACAATGAGCAGTTCTTC,CASSLWTGGYSYNEQFF
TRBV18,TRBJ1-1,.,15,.,TGTGCCAGCTCACCACCCCGGACACGGAACACTGAAGCTTTCTTT,CASSPPRTRNTEAFF